This T cell receptor beta chain originates from a study of OX40 agonist ivuxolimab in advanced cancers. Regarding the study as a whole: Among expanded peripheral T cells, antigen specificity went undetermined. Partly responding patients at 0.1-3.0 mg/kg showed some of the smallest clonal expansion.

Sequencing used immunoSEQ multiplex PCR; TCRdb keeps in-frame clones, though not all of them. Counted here are roughly 71,000 clones, 80% to 90% occurring once; the ten biggest clones make up 1.5% to 2%. Germline assignment: CDR1 SGHRS and CDR2 YFSETQ. Trimming pared 0 bases from V and 3 bases from J, leaving 7 bases between. The CDR3 covers 14 residues. As concerns this clone: Its antigen is unknown.

The input for sequencing was CD4+ or CD8+ T cells sorted from blood, taken in a trial of the OX40 agonist ivuxolimab. The clonotype originates from an adult with an advanced solid tumor such as melanoma, head and neck, liver or kidney cancer. V gene TRBV5-1 combines with J gene TRBJ2-1; TRBD2 is a possible D gene (6 bases). CDR3 sequence reads: CASSLGTNYNEQFF. The CDR3 nucleotides read TGCGCCAGCAGCTTGGGGACTAACTACAATGAGCAGTTCTTC.